The 19 T cell receptor beta chains below were found in one sample sequenced in a study of blood T cell repertoires in COVID-19. Produced via immunoSEQ multiplex PCR; TCRdb's table is partial and in-frame only. Among around 230,000 clones listed, about 90% were seen once. Input material: PBMCs or T cells enriched from blood (not recorded which). The receptor set was obtained from a woman aged 40 to 49 with acute COVID-19.

This chain connects TRBV5-1 to TRBJ1-1; 10 bases map to TRBD1. Germline V gives CDR1 SGHRS, CDR2 YFSETQ. The CDR3 is made up of 15 amino acids. Trimming removed 4 bases from V and 7 bases from J; junction bases left unmatched: 10. CDR3 nucleotides: TGCGCCAGCAGCCCCCGGGGACAGGGGAGGGGTGAAGCTTTCTTT. The encoded protein is CASSPRGQGRGEAFF.

On this clone itself: Germline is not matched at one junction end, which may reflect a read error. This sequence joins TRBV14 and TRBJ1-2; 7 bases are shared with TRBD1. Germline CDR1 reads SGHDN; CDR2 reads FVKESK. This CDR3 has 12 amino acids. CDR3 sequence: CASSQYRDSNYF. For the CDR3, the DNA is TGTGCCAGCAGCCAATACCGGGACAGCAATTACTTC. The full variable domain, with the rest looked up from reference TRBV14 and TRBJ1-2, is EAGVTQFPSHSVIEKGQTVTLRCDPISGHDNLYWYRRVMGKEIKFLLHFVKESKQDESGMPNNRFLAERTGGTYSTLKVQPAELEDSGVYFCASSQYRDSNYFGSGTRLTVV.

V is TRBV30 and J is TRBJ2-1; 8 bases line up with TRBD2. Germline trimming cut 2 bases from V and 7 bases from J; bases unmatched to any gene: 10. Germline lookup yields CDR1 GTSNPN and CDR2 SVGIG (reference sequence). The CDR3 covers 15 residues. The CDR3 sequence: CAWSRLAQMGNEQFF. Written as DNA, the CDR3 is TGTGCCTGGAGTCGACTAGCGCAGATGGGTAATGAGCAGTTCTTC. The whole variable domain, remainder taken from reference TRBV30 and TRBJ2-1, is SQTIHQWPATLVQPVGSPLSLECTVEGTSNPNLYWYRQAAGRGLQLLFYSVGIGQISSEVPQNLSASRPQDRQFILSSKKLLLSDSGFYLCAWSRLAQMGNEQFFGPGTRLTVL.

This clone came up once. V gene TRBV24-1 combines with J gene TRBJ2-3, with D tentatively TRBD2 (5 bases). Germline V gene sequence: CDR1 KGHDR, CDR2 SFDVKD. The CDR3 length is 15 residues. V was pared by 7 bases and J by 4 bases, with 17 bases between. CDR3: CATRGDRELADTQYF. The CDR3 DNA is TGTGCCACCAGAGGAGATCGGGAACTAGCAGATACGCAGTATTTT.

This chain links TRBV19 with TRBJ2-1; 7 bases align to TRBD1. The CDR3 covers 15 residues. Per germline, CDR1 LNHDA and CDR2 SQIVND (reference sequence). J was trimmed by 7 bases and V by 9 bases; bases with no gene match: 15. The CDR3 region has the DNA TGTGCCAGCAGCACAGCCAGAACACAGGGGAATGAGCAGTTCTTC. Protein sequence: CASSTARTQGNEQFF.

The V and J genes are TRBV19 and TRBJ1-6; the D is unclear. The CDR3 has 13 amino acids. With 7 bases removed from V and 7 bases from J, the gap between germline ends came to 11 bases. CDR1 and CDR2 (germline): LNHDA, SQIVND (reference sequence). CDR3 coding DNA: TGTGCCAGTATGGGAGGCGGGAATTCACCCCTCCACTTT. It translates to CASMGGGNSPLHF.

V gene TRBV11-2 combines with J gene TRBJ2-2; D is possibly TRBD1 (6 bases). V was pared by 1 base and J by 4 bases, with 10 bases between. CDR3 size: 15 residues. Germline V lookup: CDR1 SGHAT, CDR2 FQNNGV. In DNA, the CDR3 is TGTGCCAGCAGCTTAGTGGGGGCGTCCACCGGGGAGCTGTTTTTT. Translation: CASSLVGASTGELFF.

The rearrangement links TRBV6-5 to TRBJ1-6; no clear D gene. The CDR3 extends over 14 amino acids. V dropped 8 bases and J dropped 2 bases, with 10 bases sitting between them. Looked up from germline, CDR1 is MNHEY and CDR2 is SVGAGI. The CDR3 reads CASSGEAYNSPLHF. CDR3 coding DNA: TGTGCCAGCTCTGGGGAGGCCTATAATTCACCCCTCCACTTT.

This sequence joins TRBV3-1 (or the pseudogene TRBV3-2) and TRBJ2-1; TRBD1 agrees at 7 bases. CDR3 length: 14 amino acids. CDR1 is LGHDT, CDR2 YNNKEL, per germline (reference sequence). V lost 0 bases to trimming and J lost 7 bases; unmatched junction nucleotides: 3. The CDR3, as DNA: TGTGCCAGCAGCCAAGACATACAGGGGAATGAGCAGTTCTTC. Its translation is CASSQDIQGNEQFF.

The chain joins TRBV28 to TRBJ1-2; D is perhaps TRBD1 (6 bases). Germline V gene sequence: CDR1 MDHEN, CDR2 SYDVKM. The length of the CDR3 is 12 residues. V was cut by 3 bases and J by 11 bases, with 13 bases left in between. In DNA, the CDR3 is TGTGCCAGCAGTTTCCCCCCAGGGGAGTACACCTTC. Protein product: CASSFPPGEYTF.

The chain is built from TRBV10-3 and TRBJ2-1, with 14 bases aligning to TRBD2. V was pared by 2 bases and J by 9 bases, with 6 bases of the junction left unmatched. Germline V gives CDR1 ENHRY, CDR2 SYGVKD. This CDR3 region has 16 residues. The CDR3 loop is CAISEPTSGRAVEQFF. The CDR3 nucleotides read TGTGCCATCAGTGAGCCGACTAGCGGGAGGGCTGTTGAGCAGTTCTTC.

The V and J genes are TRBV14 and TRBJ2-5; 9 bases match TRBD2. The CDR3 consists of 15 residues. Germline V gene sequence: CDR1 SGHDN, CDR2 FVKESK. V dropped 4 bases and J dropped 6; count of bases not matched to a gene: 9. Here the CDR3 DNA reads TGTGCCAGCAGCCCCCCCGGTCTAGCGGGACAGACCCAGTACTTC. Translated: CASSPPGLAGQTQYF.

The chain has TRBV5-4 and TRBJ2-7; 10 bases match TRBD2. This CDR3 region has 14 residues. V was pared by 4 bases and J by 5 bases, with 6 bases of the junction left unmatched. Germline assignment: CDR1 SGHNT and CDR2 YYREEE (reference sequence). This chain's CDR3 is CASSLKLAGDEQYF. The CDR3 nucleotides are TGTGCCAGCAGCCTCAAGCTAGCGGGGGACGAGCAGTACTTC.

The chain recombines TRBV5-3 with TRBJ1-1; 7 bases fit TRBD1. TRBV5-3 has ORF status, its function being uncertain. The junction had 9 bases not matched to a gene; V was cut back by 5 bases and J by 5 bases. The CDR3 totals 14 residues. CDR3 in amino acids: CARSYTGEMTEAFF. DNA of the CDR3: TGTGCCAGAAGTTATACAGGGGAAATGACTGAAGCTTTCTTT.

The CDR3 reads CASSKAKTGWTYNEQFF. The CDR3 coding sequence is TGTGCCAGCAGCAAGGCCAAGACAGGGTGGACCTACAATGAGCAGTTCTTC. This chain connects TRBV7-6 to TRBJ2-1, with 7 positions matching TRBD1. The junction had 12 bases not matched to a gene; V was cut back by 5 bases and J by 2 bases. In germline, CDR1 is SGHVS, CDR2 FNYEAQ. The CDR3 spans 17 residues.

This clone showed up just once. This sequence joins TRBV24-1 and TRBJ2-1, with 11 bases identical to TRBD2. The CDR3 length is 16 residues. The germline V gene encodes CDR1 KGHDR and CDR2 SFDVKD. With 4 bases clipped from V and 7 bases from J, the junction kept 8 bases outside the gene matches. In DNA form, the CDR3 reads TGTGCCACCAGTGACCTCACTAGCGGGAGTGGGAATGAGCAGTTCTTC. Translating gives CATSDLTSGSGNEQFF.

The V and J genes are TRBV3-1 (or the pseudogene TRBV3-2) and TRBJ2-7; possible D gene TRBD2, 5 bases. With 1 base removed from V and 5 bases from J, the gap between germline ends came to 12 bases. This CDR3 contains 14 residues. Germline loops: CDR1 LGHDT, CDR2 YNNKEL (reference sequence). CDR3 nucleotide sequence: TGTGCCAGCAGCCAAGTTGGGAGTAGCGACGAGCAGTACTTC. Its translation: CASSQVGSSDEQYF.

The chain has TRBV24-1 and TRBJ1-5; D is perhaps TRBD1 (6 bases). From germline, CDR1 is KGHDR and CDR2 SFDVKD. The V end was cut by 5 bases, the J end by 7 bases, with 11 bases between. The CDR3 has 13 amino acids. Here the CDR3 reads CATSGGGGQPQHF. CDR3 bases: TGTGCCACCAGTGGAGGGGGAGGGCAGCCCCAGCATTTT.

This sequence joins TRBV10-3 and TRBJ2-1, with 8 bases aligning to TRBD2. The germline V gene has CDR1 ENHRY and CDR2 SYGVKD. The CDR3 contains 13 residues. Trimming took 10 bases from V and 0 from J; bases not matched to a gene: 2. CDR3 region: CATTSGSYNEQFF. The CDR3 DNA is TGTGCCACAACTAGCGGCTCCTACAATGAGCAGTTCTTC.